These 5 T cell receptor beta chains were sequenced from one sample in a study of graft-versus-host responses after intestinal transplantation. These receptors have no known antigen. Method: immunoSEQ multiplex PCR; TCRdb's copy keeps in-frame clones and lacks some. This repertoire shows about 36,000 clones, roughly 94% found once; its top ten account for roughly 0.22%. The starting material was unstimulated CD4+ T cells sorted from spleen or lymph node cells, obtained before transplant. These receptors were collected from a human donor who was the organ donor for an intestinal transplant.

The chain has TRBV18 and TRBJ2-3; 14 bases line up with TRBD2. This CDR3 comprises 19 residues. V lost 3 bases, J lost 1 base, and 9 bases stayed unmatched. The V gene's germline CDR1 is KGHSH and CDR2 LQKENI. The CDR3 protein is CASSPGLAGGRIGTDTQYF. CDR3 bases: TGTGCCAGCTCACCTGGACTAGCGGGGGGCCGGATCGGCACAGATACGCAGTATTTT.

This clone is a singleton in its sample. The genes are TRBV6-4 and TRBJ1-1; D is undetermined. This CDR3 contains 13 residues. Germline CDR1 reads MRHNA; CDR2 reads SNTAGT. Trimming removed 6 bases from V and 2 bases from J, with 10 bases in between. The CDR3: CASSHTVNTEAFF. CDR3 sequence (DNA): TGTGCCAGCAGCCACACGGTCAACACTGAAGCTTTCTTT.

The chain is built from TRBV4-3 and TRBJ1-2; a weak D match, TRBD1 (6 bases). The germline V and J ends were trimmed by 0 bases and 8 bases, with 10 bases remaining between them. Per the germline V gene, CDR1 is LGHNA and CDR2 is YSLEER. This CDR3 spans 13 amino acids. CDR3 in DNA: TGCGCCAGCAGCCAAGAATACAGGGACGGCTACACCTTC. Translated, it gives CASSQEYRDGYTF.

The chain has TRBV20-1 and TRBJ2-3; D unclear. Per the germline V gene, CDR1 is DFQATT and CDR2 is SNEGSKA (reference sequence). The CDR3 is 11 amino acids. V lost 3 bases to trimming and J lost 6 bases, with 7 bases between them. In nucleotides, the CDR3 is TGCAGTGCTAGTGGTGGGGATACGCAGTATTTT. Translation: CSASGGDTQYF.

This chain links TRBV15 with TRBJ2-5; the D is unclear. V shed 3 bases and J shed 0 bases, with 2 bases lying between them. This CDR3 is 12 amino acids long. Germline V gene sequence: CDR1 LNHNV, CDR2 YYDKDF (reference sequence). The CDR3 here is CATSRYQETQYF. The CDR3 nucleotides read TGTGCCACCAGCAGGTACCAAGAGACCCAGTACTTC.